The 28 T cell receptor beta chains reported below all come from one sample, sequenced in a study of early T cells in non-severe SARS-CoV-2 infection. TCRdb used MiXCR to reprocess the 5' RACE reads, holding one entry per CDR3 protein. The sample includes more than 45,000 distinct CDR3 sequences, 7% to 8% of them seen just once. Sequencing was performed on whole blood. Source of these receptors: an adult who was a healthcare worker with PCR-confirmed SARS-CoV-2 infection or an uninfected control (not recorded which).

There are many counts of this clonotype. The V and J genes are TRBV13 and TRBJ2-3; TRBD1 matches at 10 bases. The CDR3 length is 14 residues. The V and J ends lost 4 bases and 6 bases, in that order; junction bases with no gene match: 4. Germline V CDR1 and CDR2: PRHDT, FYEKMQ (reference sequence). This chain's CDR3 is CASSSGTGVDTQYF. CDR3 nucleotides: TGTGCCAGCAGCTCTGGGACAGGGGTGGATACGCAGTATTTT. Using reference TRBV13 and TRBJ2-3 for the parts outside the CDR3, the full variable domain is AAGVIQSPRHLIKEKRETATLKCYPIPRHDTVYWYQQGPGQDPQFLISFYEKMQSDKGSIPDRFSAQQFSDYHSELNMSSLELGDSALYFCASSSGTGVDTQYFGPGTRLTVL.

This clonotype was counted ten times or more. The J gene is TRBJ2-7, the V gene TRBV10-3; D uncertain. CDR3 length equals 16 residues. The germline V gene has CDR1 ENHRY and CDR2 SYGVKD. The V gene lost 7 bases and the J gene lost 0 bases, with 19 bases spanning the gap. This chain's CDR3 is CAITPTDTYRSYEQYF. DNA for the CDR3: TGTGCCATCACTCCAACCGACACCTACCGCTCCTACGAGCAGTACTTC.

This clonotype has only a few counts. The chain has TRBV20-1 and TRBJ2-1, with 7 bases lining up with TRBD2. After removal of 1 base from V and 6 bases from J, the junction contained 12 bases not matched to a gene. CDR3 length equals 16 residues. From germline, CDR1 is DFQATT and CDR2 SNEGSKA (reference sequence). The chain's CDR3 is CSARVLGREVGNEQFF. DNA for the CDR3: TGCAGTGCTAGAGTCCTGGGGAGGGAGGTGGGCAATGAGCAGTTCTTC.

The genes are TRBV6-1 and TRBJ2-7; D is uncertain. Trimming pared 7 bases from V and 2 bases from J, leaving 9 bases between. The germline CDR1 and CDR2 sequences are MNHNS and SASEGT. The CDR3 sequence is 12 residues long. The CDR3 region is CASTGTAYEQYF. CDR3 DNA: TGTGCCAGCACGGGCACCGCCTACGAGCAGTACTTC.

This clonotype was detected only a few times. This chain joins TRBV18 and TRBJ1-2; D gene uncertain. V lost 1 base and J 3 bases, leaving 15 bases between the germline ends. Germline-derived CDR1 and CDR2 are KGHSH and LQKENI. The CDR3 has 16 amino acids. The CDR3 sequence is CASSPLSGADDYGYTF. The CDR3 nucleotides read TGTGCCAGCTCACCACTCTCAGGTGCTGACGACTATGGCTACACCTTC. Full variable domain (rest looked up from reference TRBV18 and TRBJ1-2): NAGVMQNPRHLVRRRGQEARLRCSPMKGHSHVYWYRQLPEEGLKFMVYLQKENIIDESGMPKERFSAEFPKEGPSILRIQQVVRGDSAAYFCASSPLSGADDYGYTFGSGTRLTVV.

This clonotype was observed a few times. The V and J genes are TRBV10-1 and TRBJ2-1; TRBD1 agrees at 8 bases. CDR3 length: 15 residues. The V gene's germline CDR1 is WNHNN and CDR2 SYGVQD (reference sequence). J gave up 5 bases and V 3 bases, and 6 bases lay outside the gene matches. CDR3 DNA: TGCGCCAGCAGTGACCCTCAGGGACAGGACAATGAGCAGTTCTTC. Its protein is CASSDPQGQDNEQFF.

This clonotype came up many times. The chain has TRBV27 and TRBJ1-1; 7 bases agree with TRBD1. This CDR3 spans 13 amino acids. Germline V lookup: CDR1 MNHEY, CDR2 SMNVEV (reference sequence). J gave up 9 bases and V 4 bases, and 8 bases lay outside the gene matches. Here the CDR3 DNA reads TGTGCCAGCAGTTCCGTCACTAGGGGGCAAGCTTTCTTT. Its translation: CASSSVTRGQAFF.

This clonotype was counted only a few times. This chain connects TRBV7-9 to TRBJ2-1; D tentatively fits TRBD1 or TRBD2 (5 bases each). The CDR3 consists of 13 residues. With 5 bases removed from V and 8 bases from J, the gap between germline ends came to 13 bases. Germline assignment: CDR1 SEHNR and CDR2 FQNEAQ (reference sequence). The CDR3 bases are TGTGCCAGCAGCCGAGGGGTCGGGGATGAGCAGTTCTTC. Translated: CASSRGVGDEQFF.

A few counts support this clonotype. The chain has TRBV10-2 and TRBJ1-1, with D possibly matching TRBD1 (5 bases). Per germline, CDR1 WSHSY and CDR2 SAAADI. This CDR3 has 14 residues. Trimming removed 9 bases from V and 0 bases from J, with 14 bases in between. The CDR3 DNA sequence: TGCGCCAGTAGCCAACAGGCAGTGAACACTGAAGCTTTCTTT. This codes for CASSQQAVNTEAFF.

This clonotype was recorded at least ten times. The chain carries TRBV28 and TRBJ1-4, with D tentatively TRBD1 (6 bases). Looked up from germline, CDR1 is MDHEN and CDR2 is SYDVKM. The CDR3 sequence is 15 residues long. Trimming took off 1 base at V and 7 bases at J, with 13 bases between the two ends. This CDR3 reads CASSLSGARVEKLFF. The CDR3 region has the DNA TGTGCCAGCAGTTTATCGGGGGCCAGGGTTGAAAAACTGTTTTTT.

There are a few counts of this clonotype. At one of its ends the junction is not consistent with the germline gene, which may arise from a read error. The V and J genes are TRBV28 and TRBJ2-7; 11 bases are shared with TRBD2. This CDR3 region has 12 residues. The germline V gene encodes CDR1 MDHEN and CDR2 SYDVKM. This chain's CDR3 is CASSSRIAGGTF. In DNA, the CDR3 is TGTGCCAGCAGCTCGCGCATAGCGGGAGGGACATTC. The variable domain in full, completed from reference TRBV28 and TRBJ2-7, reads DVKVTQSSRYLVKRTGEKVFLECVQDMDHENMFWYRQDPGLGLRLIYFSYDVKMKEKGDIPEGYSVSREKKERFSLILESASTNQTSMYLCASSSRIAGGTFGPGTRLTVT.

In this sample, this clonotype turned up a few times. The chain couples TRBV28 to TRBJ2-1; 7 nucleotides align to TRBD2. Germline V gene sequence: CDR1 MDHEN, CDR2 SYDVKM. CDR3 size: 15 residues. The V segment lost 7 bases and the J segment 3 bases; nucleotides outside the gene matches: 9. CDR3 bases: TGTGCCAGCACCGAAGGGGCTAGCGGCTACAATGAGCAGTTCTTC. Translated: CASTEGASGYNEQFF. The full variable domain, with the rest looked up from reference TRBV28 and TRBJ2-1, is DVKVTQSSRYLVKRTGEKVFLECVQDMDHENMFWYRQDPGLGLRLIYFSYDVKMKEKGDIPEGYSVSREKKERFSLILESASTNQTSMYLCASTEGASGYNEQFFGPGTRLTVL.

A few counts support this clonotype. The rearrangement links TRBV21-1 to TRBJ2-7; the table's D call TRBD1 went unverified against the DNA. TRBV21-1 is shown as a pseudogene. The CDR3 contains 15 residues. The CDR3: CASSNKRTEPYEQYF. The CDR3 coding sequence is TGTGCCAGCAGCAACAAGCGGACAGAGCCCTACGAGCAGTACTTC.

This clonotype was observed many times. The chain uses TRBV5-4 and TRBJ1-3; D gene unclear. The CDR3 runs to 16 residues. Trimming left V 1 base short and J 0 bases short, with 11 bases between. Germline CDR1 reads SGHNT; CDR2 reads YYREEE (reference sequence). CDR3 in DNA: TGTGCCAGCAGCTTGTATGTGGGGATCTCTGGAAACACCATATATTTT. Translation: CASSLYVGISGNTIYF.

The rearrangement links TRBV20-1 to TRBJ2-7, with 14 bases lining up with TRBD2. The CDR3 runs to 14 residues. Germline V gene sequence: CDR1 DFQATT, CDR2 SNEGSKA (reference sequence). V lost 6 bases to trimming and J lost 0 bases; unmatched junction nucleotides: 1. The CDR3 nucleotides are TGCAGTGCCGGGACTAGCGGGAGCTCCTACGAGCAGTACTTC. It is translated as CSAGTSGSSYEQYF.

The rearrangement joins TRBV18 to TRBJ2-7; D is perhaps TRBD2 (5 bases). Trimming took 6 bases from V and 2 from J, leaving 17 bases between them. Germline assignment: CDR1 KGHSH and CDR2 LQKENI. This CDR3 has 15 amino acids. The CDR3 DNA reads as TGTGCCAGCTCGCCCGCTGGAGGACCCCCCTACGAGCAGTACTTC. Translation gives CASSPAGGPPYEQYF.

The sample holds a few counts of this clonotype. The CDR3 region has the DNA TGTGCCACCGGACTAGCGGGATACAATGAGCAGTTCTTC. It is translated as CATGLAGYNEQFF. The V call is TRBV28, the J call TRBJ2-1; 12 nucleotides line up with TRBD2. The CDR3 consists of 13 residues. Looked up from germline, CDR1 is MDHEN and CDR2 is SYDVKM. The junction had 2 bases not matched to a gene; V was cut back by 10 bases and J by 4 bases.

The V and J genes are TRBV7-2 and TRBJ1-5; D not resolved. CDR3 length: 16 residues. Germline CDR1 reads SGHTA; CDR2 reads FQGNSA. Trimming took off 1 base at V and 3 bases at J, with 13 bases between the two ends. The CDR3 spells CASSLGGRRNNQPQHF. The DNA for the CDR3 is TGTGCCAGCAGCTTAGGGGGTAGGCGGAACAATCAGCCCCAGCATTTT.

The V and J genes are TRBV6-1 and TRBJ1-5, with D hard to call. In germline, CDR1 is MNHNS, CDR2 SASEGT. The CDR3 sequence is 15 residues long. Deletions cut 6 bases from V and 5 bases from J, with 17 bases between. CDR3: CASRLGSETYQPQHF. CDR3 DNA sequence: TGTGCCAGCAGATTAGGATCAGAGACCTATCAGCCCCAGCATTTT.

At least ten counts were recorded for this clonotype. J is TRBJ1-5 and V is TRBV19; maybe TRBD1 (6 bases). This CDR3 has 16 residues. V lost 4 bases and J lost 3, with 16 bases in between. Germline lookup yields CDR1 LNHDA and CDR2 SQIVND (reference sequence). Here the CDR3 reads CASSTLYGGVNQPQHF. CDR3 DNA: TGTGCCAGTAGTACCCTATACGGGGGCGTCAATCAGCCCCAGCATTTT.

This clonotype was picked up many times. In DNA, the CDR3 is TGTGCCACCAGTGATTCTCTAGCGCCTAGCACAGATACGCAGTATTTT. This encodes CATSDSLAPSTDTQYF. The chain is built from TRBV24-1 and TRBJ2-3, with a possible D match to TRBD2 (6 bases). Deletions cut 2 bases from V and 0 bases from J, with 11 bases between. The germline gives CDR1 KGHDR, CDR2 SFDVKD. CDR3 size: 16 residues.

This clonotype was picked up many times. This chain links TRBV11-3 with TRBJ2-3, with 12 bases lining up with TRBD2. The germline CDR1 and CDR2 sequences are SGHNT and YENEEA. V dropped 2 bases and J dropped 4; count of bases not matched to a gene: 1. The CDR3 contains 15 residues. DNA of the CDR3: TGTGCCAGCAGCTTACTAGCGGGAGGGTCAGATACGCAGTATTTT. It is translated as CASSLLAGGSDTQYF.

This clonotype was seen a few times. The V call is TRBV5-5, the J call TRBJ2-2; weak D call: TRBD2 (5 bases). This CDR3 is 16 amino acids long. V was cut by 4 bases and J by 0 bases, with 13 bases left in between. Germline V lookup: CDR1 SGHKS, CDR2 YYEKEE (reference sequence). As DNA, the CDR3 is TGTGCCAGCAGCGGTACTAGGTTCGCGAACACCGGGGAGCTGTTTTTT. The encoded protein is CASSGTRFANTGELFF.

This clonotype occurred many times. The chain carries TRBV28 and TRBJ1-6, with unresolved D. Trimming removed 4 bases from V and 0 bases from J, with 7 bases in between. Germline-derived CDR1 and CDR2 are MDHEN and SYDVKM. CDR3 length: 15 amino acids. CDR3 DNA: TGTGCCAGCAGTTGGAAGGGCTCCTATAATTCACCCCTCCACTTT. Translating it yields CASSWKGSYNSPLHF.

This clonotype was seen repeatedly, ten times or more. The chain is built from TRBV29-1 and TRBJ2-5, with D unclear. The CDR3 length is 11 residues. The V gene lost 5 bases and the J gene lost 5 bases, with 9 bases spanning the gap. Germline CDR1 SQVTM, CDR2 ANQGSEA. The CDR3 coding sequence is TGCAGCGTTAGTCTGGGGGAGACCCAGTACTTC. Its protein is CSVSLGETQYF. Full variable domain (rest looked up from reference TRBV29-1 and TRBJ2-5): SAVISQKPSRDICQRGTSLTIQCQVDSQVTMMFWYRQQPGQSLTLIATANQGSEATYESGFVIDKFPISRPNLTFSTLTVSNMSPEDSSIYLCSVSLGETQYFGPGTRLLVL.

The chain links TRBV29-1 to TRBJ1-2; no clear D. Germline loops: CDR1 SQVTM, CDR2 ANQGSEA. CDR3 length equals 10 residues. V lost 4 bases to trimming and J lost 8 bases, with 8 bases between them. CDR3 sequence (DNA): TGCAGCGTTGCGTCCGGGGGCTACACCTTC. Protein product: CSVASGGYTF.

The CDR3 sequence: CSVDLGLREQYF. CDR3 bases: TGCAGCGTTGATTTGGGGTTACGCGAGCAGTACTTC. The chain combines TRBV29-1 with TRBJ2-7; D is undetermined. The CDR3 consists of 12 residues. V was shortened by 3 bases and J by 6 bases, with 12 bases between the two germline ends. Per the germline V gene, CDR1 is SQVTM and CDR2 is ANQGSEA.

The chain links TRBV27 to TRBJ2-7, with D unresolved. CDR1 is MNHEY and CDR2 is SMNVEV in the germline V gene (reference sequence). Trimming cost V 1 base and J 5 bases, with 12 bases left between them. The CDR3 runs to 14 residues. CDR3: CASSLYWGTHEQYF. In DNA, the CDR3 is TGTGCCAGCAGTTTATACTGGGGTACCCACGAGCAGTACTTC.